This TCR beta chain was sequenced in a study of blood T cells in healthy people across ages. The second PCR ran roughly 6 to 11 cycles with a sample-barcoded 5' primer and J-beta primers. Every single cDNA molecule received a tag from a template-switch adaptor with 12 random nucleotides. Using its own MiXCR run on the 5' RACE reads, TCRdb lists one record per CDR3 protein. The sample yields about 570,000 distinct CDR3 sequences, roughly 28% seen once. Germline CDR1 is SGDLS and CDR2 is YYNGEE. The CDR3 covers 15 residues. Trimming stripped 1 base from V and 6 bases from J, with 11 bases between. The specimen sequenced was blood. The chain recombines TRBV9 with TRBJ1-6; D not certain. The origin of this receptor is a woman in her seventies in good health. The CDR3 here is CASSVMTGPNSPLHF. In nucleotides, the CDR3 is TGTGCCAGCAGCGTAATGACCGGGCCTAATTCACCCCTCCACTTT. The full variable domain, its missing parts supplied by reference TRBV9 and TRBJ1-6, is DSGVTQTPKHLITATGQRVTLRCSPRSGDLSVYWYQQSLDQGLQFLIQYYNGEERAKGNILERFSAQQFPDLHSELNLSSLELGDSALYFCASSVMTGPNSPLHFGNGTRLTVT.